A single sample gave rise to the 16 T cell receptor beta chains below, sequenced in a study of identical twins. TCRdb independently ran MiXCR on the 5' RACE reads; one entry per CDR3 protein. The table has 650,000 to 750,000 distinct CDR3 sequences, around 20% seen once. These data are also associated with another study on T cells expressing NK-cell markers.

The sequenced material came from PBMCs. All receptors come from a young woman in good health.

In its sample, this clonotype was seen a few times. V usage is TRBV4-1 and J usage is TRBJ2-3; tentative D call: TRBD1 (5 bases). V was pared by 1 base and J by 9 bases, with 14 bases between. This CDR3 contains 14 residues. The germline V gene encodes CDR1 MGHRA and CDR2 YSYEKL. The CDR3: CASSQVLQAETQYF. DNA for the CDR3: TGCGCCAGCAGCCAAGTGTTACAGGCGGAAACGCAGTATTTT.

The chain uses TRBV5-1 and TRBJ2-1, with D possibly matching TRBD2 (5 bases). The CDR3 length is 16 residues. Trimming stripped 1 base from V and 0 bases from J, with 11 bases between. Looked up from germline, CDR1 is SGHRS and CDR2 is YFSETQ. This CDR3 is CASSLSGSGSYNEQFF. DNA of the CDR3: TGCGCCAGCAGCTTGTCGGGGAGCGGCTCCTACAATGAGCAGTTCTTC.

This chain links TRBV20-1 with TRBJ2-3; 8 positions match TRBD2. J gave up 5 bases and V 1 base, and 5 bases lay outside the gene matches. This CDR3 contains 14 residues. The V gene's germline CDR1 is DFQATT and CDR2 SNEGSKA (reference sequence). The CDR3 sequence: CSARGAGVIDTQYF. Written as DNA, the CDR3 is TGCAGTGCTAGAGGAGCGGGAGTGATAGATACGCAGTATTTT.

This chain links TRBV9 with TRBJ2-1; 7 positions agree with TRBD2. The germline V gene has CDR1 SGDLS and CDR2 YYNGEE. This CDR3 has 13 amino acids. V shed 3 bases and J 9 bases; nucleotides not matched to a gene: 6. The CDR3 region has the DNA TGTGCCAGCAGCGCGCGACTAGCTCCTGAGCAGTTCTTC. Translation: CASSARLAPEQFF.

The table lists this clonotype with a few counts. The chain carries TRBV7-9 and TRBJ1-1; no reliable D call. The CDR3 runs 16 residues. V was cut by 10 bases and J by 0 bases, with 21 bases left in between. Germline V gene sequence: CDR1 SEHNR, CDR2 FQNEAQ (reference sequence). The CDR3 reads CAIVNRSRFLNTEAFF. The CDR3 DNA follows: TGTGCCATCGTCAATCGTTCCCGTTTCTTGAACACTGAAGCTTTCTTT.

The chain links TRBV20-1 to TRBJ2-1; tentatively, D is TRBD1 or TRBD2 (5 bases each). The CDR3 runs to 15 residues. The germline gives CDR1 DFQATT, CDR2 SNEGSKA (reference sequence). V gave up 6 bases and J gave up 5 bases, with 20 bases separating them. The CDR3 sequence: CSAEGILGPDNEQFF. The CDR3 nucleotides are TGCAGTGCCGAGGGTATTTTGGGACCCGACAATGAGCAGTTCTTC.

This rearrangement joins TRBV9 to TRBJ2-2; 8 nucleotides line up with TRBD2. V was pared by 0 bases and J by 4 bases, with 11 bases of the junction left unmatched. Germline CDR1 and CDR2: SGDLS and YYNGEE. The CDR3 spans 18 residues. CDR3 in amino acids: CASSVATVSGSPTGELFF. In DNA, the CDR3 is TGTGCCAGCAGCGTAGCTACGGTCAGCGGGAGTCCCACCGGGGAGCTGTTTTTT.

This clonotype appeared many times. J is TRBJ2-5 and V is TRBV10-3, with D unclear. The CDR3 consists of 13 residues. The germline CDR1 and CDR2 sequences are ENHRY and SYGVKD. Trimming took 6 bases from V and 4 from J, leaving 12 bases between them. The DNA of the CDR3 is TGTGCCATCAGAACGGAGACTGGAGAGACCCAGTACTTC. Protein: CAIRTETGETQYF.

This chain connects TRBV7-9 to TRBJ2-7; D possibly matches TRBD1 or TRBD2 (5 bases each). CDR1 and CDR2 from the germline V gene are SEHNR and FQNEAQ (reference sequence). CDR3 length: 15 amino acids. V gave up 1 base and J gave up 6 bases, with 16 bases separating them. The CDR3 protein is CASSLDGDHAPEQYF. The CDR3 DNA reads as TGTGCCAGCAGCTTAGACGGGGACCACGCCCCCGAGCAGTACTTC.

The rearrangement uses TRBV5-5 and TRBJ2-7; 10 nucleotides agree with TRBD2. The germline V gene encodes CDR1 SGHKS and CDR2 YYEKEE (reference sequence). The CDR3 loop spans 15 amino acids. Unmatched junction bases numbered 7, after V lost 2 bases and J lost 5 bases. The CDR3 protein is CASSLAGGHVHEQYF. The CDR3 region has the DNA TGTGCCAGCAGCTTAGCGGGGGGGCACGTCCACGAGCAGTACTTC.

This clonotype was recorded many times. The chain has TRBV18 and TRBJ2-1; the D is unclear. CDR1 KGHSH and CDR2 LQKENI come from the germline V gene. This CDR3 contains 15 residues. Trimming shortened V by 3 bases and J by 0 bases, and 9 bases separated the two germline ends. CDR3 bases: TGTGCCAGCTCACCCAGGTCGAGCTCCTACAATGAGCAGTTCTTC. This codes for CASSPRSSSYNEQFF.

The chain uses TRBV25-1 and TRBJ2-5; the D call may be TRBD1 or TRBD2 (6 bases each). Per the germline V gene, CDR1 is MGHDK and CDR2 is SYGVNS. The V and J ends lost 2 bases and 4 bases respectively, with 14 bases between them. The CDR3 covers 15 residues. This CDR3 reads CASSEHHGGGETQYF. Written as DNA, the CDR3 is TGTGCCAGCAGTGAACATCACGGAGGGGGAGAGACCCAGTACTTC.

V gene TRBV20-1 combines with J gene TRBJ1-2; the match to TRBD1 covers 8 bases. Germline lookup yields CDR1 DFQATT and CDR2 SNEGSKA (reference sequence). With V trimmed by 3 bases and J by 2 bases, 5 bases remained unmatched. The CDR3 sequence is 14 residues long. The CDR3 DNA sequence: TGCAGTGCTAGGTCAGGGGGCTCCAACTATGGCTACACCTTC. Amino acids: CSARSGGSNYGYTF.

This clonotype was counted only a few times. The chain carries TRBV6-1 and TRBJ2-7, with 8 nucleotides matching TRBD2. The CDR3 covers 14 residues. Per the germline V gene, CDR1 is MNHNS and CDR2 is SASEGT. The V segment lost 1 base and the J segment 5 bases; nucleotides outside the gene matches: 4. CDR3 residues: CASSEGTSSHEQYF. CDR3 bases: TGTGCCAGCAGTGAAGGGACTAGCAGCCACGAGCAGTACTTC.

This clonotype was counted only a few times. The chain is built from TRBV4-3 and TRBJ2-1, with D unresolved. Germline V CDR1 and CDR2: LGHNA, YSLEER. With 1 base removed from V and 7 bases from J, the gap between germline ends came to 11 bases. The CDR3 has 14 residues. Here the CDR3 DNA reads TGCGCCAGCAGCCAAGTTAAAGGAGATAATGAGCAGTTCTTC. Amino acids: CASSQVKGDNEQFF.

This clonotype appeared a single time. This chain links TRBV7-9 with TRBJ1-4; 7 bases are shared with TRBD1. Germline V gene lookup returns CDR1 SEHNR and CDR2 FQNEAQ (reference sequence). J was trimmed by 8 bases and V by 7 bases; bases with no gene match: 10. The CDR3 has 14 amino acids. In DNA, the CDR3 is TGTGCCAGCACCACCGACAGGGATGTCGAAAAACTGTTTTTT. It codes for CASTTDRDVEKLFF.